These 29 T cell receptor beta chains were all obtained from the same sample, sequenced in a study of blood T cell repertoires in COVID-19. Using immunoSEQ multiplex PCR, the repertoire was profiled, and TCRdb retains in-frame clones only, with some absent. The sample shows roughly 340,000 clones, about nine tenths of them seen only once. The sequencing input was peripheral blood. The source of these receptors is a woman in her seventies with COVID-19, enrolled during active disease.

The rearrangement uses TRBV5-8 and TRBJ2-5, with 7 bases matching TRBD2. After removal of 4 bases from V and 5 bases from J, the junction contained 8 bases not matched to a gene. Germline V lookup: CDR1 SGHTS, CDR2 YDEGEE. The CDR3 loop spans 14 amino acids. CDR3 nucleotide sequence: TGTGCCAGCAGCCGGGGGGACGGAAGGGAGACCCAGTACTTC. As protein: CASSRGDGRETQYF.

The V and J genes are TRBV2 and TRBJ2-2; 7 bases map to TRBD1. The CDR3 loop spans 13 amino acids. CDR1 and CDR2 from the germline V gene are SNHLY and FYNNEI. The V gene end was trimmed by 6 bases and the J gene end by 6 bases; junction bases not matched to a gene: 4. The CDR3, as DNA: TGTGCCAGCAGAACAGGGGCGGCCGGGGAGCTGTTTTTT. This translates into CASRTGAAGELFF.

The chain is built from TRBV5-1 and TRBJ2-5, with 8 bases aligning to TRBD2. CDR1 and CDR2 from the germline V gene are SGHRS and YFSETQ. The CDR3 covers 15 residues. J gave up 1 base and V 0 bases, and 2 bases lay outside the gene matches. CDR3 region: CASSLAGGTQETQYF. CDR3 bases: TGCGCCAGCAGCTTGGCGGGGGGGACCCAAGAGACCCAGTACTTC.

This rearrangement joins TRBV28 to TRBJ1-2; 7 bases fit TRBD1. CDR1 MDHEN and CDR2 SYDVKM come from the germline V gene. CDR3 size: 14 residues. The ends lost 5 bases at V and 4 bases at J; junction bases unmatched: 7. The CDR3 coding sequence is TGTGCCAGCAGTCCGACAGGGAAAGGCTATGGCTACACCTTC. Protein: CASSPTGKGYGYTF.

This chain links TRBV9 with TRBJ2-5; 7 positions agree with TRBD2. The CDR3 consists of 15 residues. Germline values: CDR1 SGDLS, CDR2 YYNGEE. V was pared by 3 bases and J by 4 bases, with 9 bases of the junction left unmatched. The CDR3 DNA reads TGTGCCAGCAGCGGCAGTGGGGGGAGGGTAGAGACCCAGTACTTC. It encodes CASSGSGGRVETQYF.

CDR3 in DNA: TGTGCCAGCAGGCGCGGGAACTATGAAAAACTGTTTTTT. It is translated as CASRRGNYEKLFF. The rearrangement links TRBV12-3 or TRBV12-4 to TRBJ1-4; D ambiguous. The CDR3 is made up of 13 amino acids. V was clipped by 6 bases and J by 6 bases, with 11 bases between them.

V and J are TRBV6-1 and TRBJ2-7; no reliable D call. The V gene lost 2 bases and the J gene lost 5 bases, with 13 bases spanning the gap. The length of the CDR3 is 14 residues. Per the germline V gene, CDR1 is MNHNS and CDR2 is SASEGT. CDR3 amino acids: CASSESWQSHEQYF. The DNA for the CDR3 is TGTGCCAGCAGTGAATCTTGGCAGTCTCACGAGCAGTACTTC.

J is TRBJ1-5 and V is TRBV19; D not resolved. V lost 5 bases and J lost 3, with 11 bases in between. This CDR3 is built from 14 residues. Germline CDR1 is LNHDA and CDR2 is SQIVND (reference sequence). The CDR3 here is CASSEEPLNQPQHF. The CDR3 DNA follows: TGTGCCAGTAGTGAAGAGCCTCTCAATCAGCCCCAGCATTTT.

This CDR3 is CASRPTGGSYEQYF. The CDR3 DNA is TGCGCCAGCAGACCAACAGGGGGCTCCTACGAGCAGTACTTC. This rearrangement joins TRBV10-2 to TRBJ2-7; TRBD1 matches at 8 bases. This CDR3 has 14 amino acids. Per the germline V gene, CDR1 is WSHSY and CDR2 is SAAADI. V trimming: 6 bases; J trimming: 0 bases; junction bases outside the gene matches: 4.

V and J are TRBV10-3 and TRBJ1-1; unclear D gene. Per the germline V gene, CDR1 is ENHRY and CDR2 is SYGVKD. V was clipped by 7 bases and J by 1 base, with 13 bases between them. This CDR3 has 14 residues. As DNA, the CDR3 is TGTGCCATCAAATTAGAGTGGTCGAACACTGAAGCTTTCTTT. Its protein is CAIKLEWSNTEAFF.

The chain couples TRBV4-1 to TRBJ1-3; TRBD1 might be the D (6 bases). The CDR3 is 15 residues long. V was shortened by 1 base and J by 5 bases, with 12 bases between the two germline ends. Germline assignment: CDR1 MGHRA and CDR2 YSYEKL. The CDR3 nucleotides are TGCGCCAGCAGCCAAGTCTCTAGGGGGAGAAACACCATATATTTT. This codes for CASSQVSRGRNTIYF.

In nucleotides, the CDR3 is TGTGCCAGCAGCCCGCGGAGGGAATGGAACACTGAAGCTTTCTTT. Encoded protein: CASSPRREWNTEAFF. The rearrangement joins TRBV9 to TRBJ1-1; D unclear. This CDR3 is 15 amino acids long. CDR1 SGDLS and CDR2 YYNGEE come from the germline V gene. The V and J ends lost 4 bases and 1 base respectively, with 14 bases between them.

This chain uses TRBV10-1 with TRBJ2-7, with D possibly being TRBD1 (5 bases). The CDR3 totals 13 residues. Germline loops: CDR1 WNHNN, CDR2 SYGVQD (reference sequence). The ends were cut back, 5 bases at V and 1 base at J, with 9 bases in the middle. The CDR3 region is CASSPPGSYEQYF. CDR3 nucleotides: TGCGCCAGCAGTCCTCCAGGGTCCTACGAGCAGTACTTC.

This clone has a single count. The DNA for the CDR3 is TGTGCCAGCCTAGGGAGGGCCCTCACAGATACGCAGTATTTT. Amino acid sequence: CASLGRALTDTQYF. This chain connects TRBV2 to TRBJ2-3; TRBD2 matches 7 bases. CDR3 size: 14 residues. The J segment lost 2 bases and the V segment lost 8 bases, leaving 7 bases of the junction unmatched. Germline V gene data show CDR1 as SNHLY and CDR2 as FYNNEI.

This clone was seen a handful of times. The chain links TRBV28 to TRBJ1-1; a weak D match, TRBD1 (5 bases). The CDR3 sequence is 14 residues long. V lost 5 bases and J lost 3, with 13 bases in between. The germline V gene has CDR1 MDHEN and CDR2 SYDVKM. The CDR3 DNA sequence: TGTGCCAGCAGTACGACCAGGGAAGACACTGAAGCTTTCTTT. Protein product: CASSTTREDTEAFF.

As DNA, the CDR3 is TGTGCCAGCAGTTTGATAGGACAGCCTTTTAATTCACCCCTCCACTTT. This gives the protein CASSLIGQPFNSPLHF. This sequence joins TRBV27 and TRBJ1-6; TRBD1 is a possible D gene (6 bases). The V gene's germline CDR1 is MNHEY and CDR2 SMNVEV (reference sequence). CDR3 size: 16 residues. V shed 3 bases and J shed 6 bases, with 15 bases lying between them.

The chain links TRBV7-3 to TRBJ2-2; D call uncertain. Germline CDR1 and CDR2: SGHTA and FQGTGA. This CDR3 has 15 amino acids. Trimming pared 2 bases from V and 0 bases from J, leaving 7 bases between. CDR3 coding DNA: TGTGCCAGCAGCTTAGCTCGAGCGAACACCGGGGAGCTGTTTTTT. Translation gives CASSLARANTGELFF. Full variable domain (rest looked up from reference TRBV7-3 and TRBJ2-2): GAGVSQTPSNKVTEKGKYVELRCDPISGHTALYWYRQSLGQGPEFLIYFQGTGAADDSGLPNDRFFAVRPEGSVSTLKIQRTERGDSAVYLCASSLARANTGELFFGEGSRLTVL.

In this sample, this clone turned up a few times. The rearrangement uses TRBV5-6 and TRBJ2-7; 8 bases are shared with TRBD1. The V gene end was trimmed by 4 bases and the J gene end by 7 bases; junction bases not matched to a gene: 4. The CDR3 runs to 12 residues. The germline CDR1 and CDR2 sequences are SGHDT and YYEEEE. CDR3 nucleotides: TGTGCCAGCAGCAGAGGACAGGGAGAGCAGTACTTC. This translates into CASSRGQGEQYF.

Worth noting for this clone: Just one base apart from a much larger clone, this may be a read error. The rearrangement joins TRBV28 to TRBJ2-7; no clear D. The CDR3 is 17 residues long. Germline CDR1 and CDR2: MDHEN and SYDVKM. The DNA for the CDR3 is TGTACCAGCAGTTTCCCACCACGAGTAAGATCGATCGGCGAGCAGTACTTC. It codes for CTSSFPPRVRSIGEQYF.

As for this clone: The identical CDR3 is also encoded by other nucleotide sequences in the sample. V gene TRBV5-6 combines with J gene TRBJ1-5, with no clear D. Germline CDR1 SGHDT, CDR2 YYEEEE. This CDR3 has 14 residues. Trimming stripped 3 bases from V and 0 bases from J, with 7 bases between. The CDR3: CASSSTGSNQPQHF. The CDR3 nucleotides are TGTGCCAGCAGCTCGACGGGTAGCAATCAGCCCCAGCATTTT.

The chain is built from TRBV27 and TRBJ2-3; D is possibly TRBD1 (6 bases). The CDR3 extends over 15 amino acids. Germline loops: CDR1 MNHEY, CDR2 SMNVEV (reference sequence). Trimming stripped 6 bases from V and 1 base from J, with 14 bases between. The CDR3 sequence is CASSGRDTRTDTQYF. In DNA form, the CDR3 reads TGTGCCAGCAGCGGTCGGGACACCCGCACAGATACGCAGTATTTT.

This clone was seen a few times. The chain recombines TRBV7-9 with TRBJ2-7, with 7 bases identical to TRBD1. This CDR3 region has 14 residues. After removal of 8 bases from V and 4 bases from J, the junction contained 11 bases not matched to a gene. Germline V gives CDR1 SEHNR, CDR2 FQNEAQ (reference sequence). The CDR3 nucleotides read TGTGCCAGCGGGTCCGGGACAGTGAGTTACGAGCAGTACTTC. Translation gives CASGSGTVSYEQYF.

The chain uses TRBV2 and TRBJ1-3, with D tentatively TRBD1 (5 bases). Trimming removed 8 bases at V and 3 bases at J, with 14 bases between. This CDR3 comprises 14 residues. Germline V CDR1 and CDR2: SNHLY, FYNNEI. The chain's CDR3 is CASRRGGGGNTIYF. CDR3 bases: TGTGCCAGCCGGCGTGGGGGGGGTGGAAACACCATATATTTT. Based on the CDR3 plus reference TRBV2 and TRBJ1-3, the full variable domain is EPEVTQTPSHQVTQMGQEVILRCVPISNHLYFYWYRQILGQKVEFLVSFYNNEISEKSEIFDDQFSVERPDGSNFTLKIRSTKLEDSAMYFCASRRGGGGNTIYFGEGSWLTVV.

The chain has TRBV15 and TRBJ1-1, with D tentatively TRBD1 (5 bases). V was cut by 5 bases and J by 0 bases, with 10 bases left in between. CDR3 length: 14 residues. Germline values: CDR1 LNHNV, CDR2 YYDKDF (reference sequence). The CDR3 sequence: CATSGRGLNTEAFF. In nucleotides, the CDR3 is TGTGCCACCAGCGGGAGGGGCCTGAACACTGAAGCTTTCTTT.

The chain links TRBV9 to TRBJ2-7; D is possibly TRBD2 (6 bases). V lost 4 bases to trimming and J lost 7 bases, with 21 bases between them. Germline V gives CDR1 SGDLS, CDR2 YYNGEE. The CDR3 loop spans 15 amino acids. DNA for the CDR3: TGTGCCAGCAGCCAGGTTGGGGGGACCCTCGGAGAGCAGTACTTC. Translating gives CASSQVGGTLGEQYF.

The chain uses TRBV4-1 and TRBJ1-2; 8 nucleotides align to TRBD1. The CDR3 totals 15 residues. Trimming removed 6 bases from V and 8 bases from J; junction bases left unmatched: 14. CDR1 MGHRA and CDR2 YSYEKL come from the germline V gene. The CDR3 loop is CASSHPDRGLEGYTF. The CDR3, as DNA: TGCGCCAGCAGTCATCCAGACAGGGGATTAGAAGGCTACACCTTC.

The DNA of the CDR3 is TGTGCCAGCAGGGAGACAGTTTCCTACGAGCAGTACTTC. This gives the protein CASRETVSYEQYF. The chain combines TRBV27 with TRBJ2-7, with D possibly TRBD1 on 5 matching bases. CDR1 is MNHEY and CDR2 is SMNVEV in the germline V gene (reference sequence). V lost 6 bases, J lost 1 base, and 10 bases lay in between. This CDR3 is built from 13 residues.

On this clone: The sample has other DNA sequences that encode this CDR3 too. The chain couples TRBV7-2 to TRBJ2-3; possible D gene TRBD2, 5 bases. This CDR3 has 12 residues. V was shortened by 6 bases and J by 4 bases, with 8 bases between the two germline ends. Germline V gene data show CDR1 as SGHTA and CDR2 as FQGNSA. The CDR3 region is CASSYSADTQYF. The CDR3, as DNA: TGTGCCAGCAGTTATAGCGCAGATACGCAGTATTTT.

DNA of the CDR3: TGTGCCAGCAGCTTAGGCGGCGAAGGAGACACAGATACGCAGTATTTT. It yields the protein CASSLGGEGDTDTQYF. The chain couples TRBV13 to TRBJ2-3; D is unclear. The CDR3 spans 16 residues. The V end was cut by 0 bases, the J end by 2 bases, with 12 bases between. The germline V gene has CDR1 PRHDT and CDR2 FYEKMQ (reference sequence).